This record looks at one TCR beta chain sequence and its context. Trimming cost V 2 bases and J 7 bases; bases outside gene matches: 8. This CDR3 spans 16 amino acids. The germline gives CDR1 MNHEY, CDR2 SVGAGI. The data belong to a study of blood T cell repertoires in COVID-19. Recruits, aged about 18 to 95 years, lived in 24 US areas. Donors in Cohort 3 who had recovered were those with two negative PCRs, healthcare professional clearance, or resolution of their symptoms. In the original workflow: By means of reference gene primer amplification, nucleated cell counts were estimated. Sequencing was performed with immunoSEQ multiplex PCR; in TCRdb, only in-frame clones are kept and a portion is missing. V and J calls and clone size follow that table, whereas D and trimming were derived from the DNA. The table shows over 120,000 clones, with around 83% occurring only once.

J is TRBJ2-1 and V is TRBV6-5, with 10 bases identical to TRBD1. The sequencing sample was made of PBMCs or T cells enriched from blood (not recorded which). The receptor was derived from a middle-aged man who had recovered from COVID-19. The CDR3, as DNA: TGTGCCAGCAGTTACACCGGGACAGGGGCCGTAAATGAGCAGTTCTTC. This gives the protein CASSYTGTGAVNEQFF.